The 28 T cell receptor beta chains given below trace back to one sample, sequenced in a study of response to subunit inactivated influenza vaccine. TCRdb recomputed calls from the RT-PCR reads with MiXCR, one row per CDR3 protein. There are just under 550,000 distinct CDR3 sequences in the sample; around 25% occur only once, and approximately 3% lies in the top ten. These same records also appear under a second study, on T cells expressing NK-cell markers. Turning to that study: 5'RACE template switching with UMIs generated TCR beta cDNA.

Specimen: CD4+ T cells sorted from PBMCs, collected 11 to 12 days after vaccination. Receptor source: a man in his fifties who received an inactivated influenza vaccine.

Ten or more counts support this clonotype. The V and J genes are TRBV20-1 and TRBJ1-5, with 8 bases fitting TRBD1. Trimming took 3 bases from V and 0 from J; bases not matched to a gene: 10. The germline CDR1 and CDR2 sequences are DFQATT and SNEGSKA (reference sequence). This CDR3 has 17 residues. CDR3 protein: CSASRDRSLYSNQPQHF. CDR3 in DNA: TGCAGTGCTAGCCGGGACAGGAGTTTATATAGCAATCAGCCCCAGCATTTT.

This clonotype was recorded a few times. The DNA of the CDR3 is TGTGCCAGTAGTATTCTGGAGACCCAGTACTTC. It specifies CASSILETQYF. The rearrangement links TRBV19 to TRBJ2-5; no definite D call. This CDR3 spans 11 amino acids. Trimming cost V 3 bases and J 5 bases, with 4 bases left between them. Germline CDR1 LNHDA, CDR2 SQIVND (reference sequence). Full variable domain (remainder filled in from reference TRBV19 and TRBJ2-5): DGGITQSPKYLFRKEGQNVTLSCEQNLNHDAMYWYRQDPGQGLRLIYYSQIVNDFQKGDIAEGYSVSREKKESFPLTVTSAQKNPTAFYLCASSILETQYFGPGTRLLVL.

J is TRBJ1-3 and V is TRBV10-3; maybe TRBD1 (5 bases). CDR1 and CDR2 from the germline V gene are ENHRY and SYGVKD. Trimming left V 7 bases short and J 4 bases short, with 17 bases between. This CDR3 spans 15 amino acids. The CDR3 loop reads CAITSREGTGNTIYF. The CDR3 DNA follows: TGTGCCATCACATCCAGGGAGGGAACGGGAAACACCATATATTTT.

The chain couples TRBV7-9 to TRBJ1-2; D is uncertain. Trimming cost V 3 bases and J 3 bases, with 8 bases left between them. Germline CDR1 and CDR2: SEHNR and FQNEAQ (reference sequence). The CDR3 sequence is 13 residues long. In DNA form, the CDR3 reads TGTGCCAGCAGCTTCCAGGCGGACTATGGCTACACCTTC. It encodes CASSFQADYGYTF.

This clonotype was recorded a few times. The J gene is TRBJ2-5, the V gene TRBV7-8; D gene uncertain. The ends were cut back, 7 bases at V and 5 bases at J, with 20 bases in the middle. The germline gives CDR1 SGHVS, CDR2 FQNEAQ. CDR3 length: 15 residues. CDR3: CASTPYYRAMETQYF. The CDR3 region has the DNA TGTGCCAGCACCCCCTATTATAGAGCGATGGAGACCCAGTACTTC.

In this sample, this clonotype turned up a few times. CDR3 coding DNA: TGTGCCACCCGGGACATTTATGGCTACACCTTC. It translates to CATRDIYGYTF. The chain carries TRBV28 and TRBJ1-2, with a weak D call TRBD1 (6 bases). CDR1 MDHEN and CDR2 SYDVKM come from the germline V gene. Trimming left V 10 bases short and J 5 bases short, with 11 bases between. CDR3 length: 11 residues.

This clonotype appeared a few times. The chain links TRBV10-2 to TRBJ2-5, with 16 bases that match TRBD2. The CDR3 runs to 18 residues. Per the germline V gene, CDR1 is WSHSY and CDR2 is SAAADI. The junction had 12 bases not matched to a gene; V was cut back by 6 bases and J by 5 bases. Written as DNA, the CDR3 is TGCGCCAGCAGAGTCCCCGGGACTAGCGGGGGGGCCTGGGAGACCCAGTACTTC. Translated, it gives CASRVPGTSGGAWETQYF.

The gene calls are TRBV5-5 and TRBJ2-5; a possible D gene is TRBD2 (7 bases). CDR1 is SGHKS, CDR2 YYEKEE, per germline (reference sequence). The CDR3 extends over 14 amino acids. V was shortened by 3 bases and J by 4 bases, with 13 bases between the two germline ends. The CDR3 is CASSWGGAGETQYF. In nucleotides, the CDR3 is TGTGCCAGCAGCTGGGGGGGGGCTGGAGAGACCCAGTACTTC.

This chain joins TRBV28 and TRBJ2-1; TRBD2 matches at 12 bases. CDR3 length: 17 residues. The germline gives CDR1 MDHEN, CDR2 SYDVKM. The V segment lost 4 bases and the J segment 9 bases; nucleotides outside the gene matches: 13. The CDR3 nucleotides are TGTGCCAGCAGTTCCCCCTCCCTGACTAGCGGGAGTGGTGAGCAGTTCTTC. Amino acid sequence: CASSSPSLTSGSGEQFF.

In this sample, this clonotype turned up a few times. The CDR3 spells CASSPPGYNYGYTF. The CDR3 DNA follows: TGTGCCAGCAGCCCTCCGGGATATAACTATGGCTACACCTTC. The chain joins TRBV5-4 to TRBJ1-2; no clear D gene. V was cut by 4 bases and J by 1 base, with 11 bases left in between. CDR1 is SGHNT and CDR2 is YYREEE in the germline V gene (reference sequence). There are 14 residues in the CDR3.

This clonotype was observed a few times. This chain connects TRBV11-2 to TRBJ2-3; 7 nucleotides align to TRBD2. CDR3 length: 17 residues. Germline assignment: CDR1 SGHAT and CDR2 FQNNGV. J gave up 6 bases and V 1 base, and 13 bases lay outside the gene matches. Here the CDR3 reads CASSLVASGRRRDTQYF. In DNA, the CDR3 is TGTGCCAGCAGCTTAGTGGCTAGCGGCCGGAGGAGGGATACGCAGTATTTT.

V usage is TRBV24-1 and J usage is TRBJ2-5; 10 bases line up with TRBD1. V dropped 4 bases and J dropped 5; count of bases not matched to a gene: 9. The CDR3 is 16 residues long. The germline V gene encodes CDR1 KGHDR and CDR2 SFDVKD. The CDR3 loop reads CATSDPRTGGYETQYF. The CDR3 DNA reads TGTGCCACCAGTGACCCCCGGACAGGGGGTTACGAGACCCAGTACTTC.

This clonotype was seen only a few times. This chain links TRBV18 with TRBJ2-3, with D unresolved. CDR1 KGHSH and CDR2 LQKENI come from the germline V gene. The CDR3 covers 14 residues. V was pared by 4 bases and J by 4 bases, with 12 bases between. The CDR3 DNA follows: TGTGCCAGCTCACTCGAGCGCGTTTCAGATACGCAGTATTTT. The encoded protein is CASSLERVSDTQYF. The whole variable domain, filled in from reference TRBV18 and TRBJ2-3, reads NAGVMQNPRHLVRRRGQEARLRCSPMKGHSHVYWYRQLPEEGLKFMVYLQKENIIDESGMPKERFSAEFPKEGPSILRIQQVVRGDSAAYFCASSLERVSDTQYFGPGTRLTVL.

The table lists this clonotype with a few counts. The chain joins TRBV12-3 or TRBV12-4 to TRBJ1-3, with D unclear. The CDR3 runs 15 residues. Trimming took 1 base from V and 0 from J, leaving 7 bases between them. The DNA for the CDR3 is TGTGCCAGCAGTTTAGTCCAAGTCTCTGGAAACACCATATATTTT. It is translated as CASSLVQVSGNTIYF.

The chain has TRBV3-1 and TRBJ2-7; 7 positions agree with TRBD1. V was clipped by 7 bases and J by 4 bases; unmatched bases: 13. This CDR3 comprises 15 residues. Germline CDR1 LGHDT, CDR2 YNNKEL (reference sequence). The CDR3: CASTPTTGPHYEQYF. DNA for the CDR3: TGTGCCAGCACCCCGACGACAGGGCCCCATTACGAGCAGTACTTC.

V is TRBV12-3 or TRBV12-4 and J is TRBJ2-3; TRBD1 is a possible D gene (5 bases). The CDR3 contains 16 residues. Trimming left V 7 bases short and J 3 bases short, with 20 bases between. The CDR3 DNA is TGTGCCAGCACCCAGGGCATATTTAAAAGGACAGATACGCAGTATTTT. Amino acids: CASTQGIFKRTDTQYF.

J is TRBJ1-1 and V is TRBV12-3 or TRBV12-4, with TRBD1 identical over 7 bases. The trim removed 3 bases at V and 10 bases at J, leaving 5 bases unmatched. The CDR3 has 12 residues. CDR3 DNA sequence: TGTGCCAGCAGTTTGGACAGGCCCGGAGCTTTCTTT. Translating it yields CASSLDRPGAFF.

This clonotype was detected only a few times. V usage is TRBV4-2 and J usage is TRBJ2-7; a possible D gene is TRBD1 (5 bases). With 0 bases removed from V and 0 bases from J, the gap between germline ends came to 9 bases. CDR3 length: 15 residues. Germline loops: CDR1 LGHNA, CDR2 YNFKEQ. CDR3 nucleotide sequence: TGTGCCAGCAGCCAAGATCGGACACCCTCCTACGAGCAGTACTTC. It is translated as CASSQDRTPSYEQYF.

The chain links TRBV5-1 to TRBJ1-5; D gene ambiguous. CDR1 SGHRS and CDR2 YFSETQ come from the germline V gene. Trimming removed 4 bases at V and 3 bases at J, with 11 bases between. The CDR3 extends over 14 amino acids. CDR3 protein: CASSPWDPNQPQHF. The CDR3 DNA sequence: TGCGCCAGCAGCCCCTGGGATCCCAATCAGCCCCAGCATTTT.

This clonotype has more than one count but fewer than ten. The J gene is TRBJ2-1, the V gene TRBV27, with a weak D call TRBD1 (6 bases). Germline CDR1 reads MNHEY; CDR2 reads SMNVEV (reference sequence). V lost 6 bases to trimming and J lost 8 bases, with 11 bases between them. The CDR3 is made up of 12 amino acids. The DNA for the CDR3 is TGTGCCAGCAGCCAGTACAGGGATGAGCAGTTCTTC. This sequence encodes CASSQYRDEQFF.

The genes are TRBV23-1 and TRBJ2-7; TRBD2 matches 7 bases. Being an ORF, TRBV23-1 has a function that is uncertain. The CDR3 totals 18 residues. J gave up 0 bases and V 0 bases, and 11 bases lay outside the gene matches. DNA of the CDR3: TGCGCCAGCAGTCAATCACGGACGGGGGGTTGGGGCTCCTACGAGCAGTACTTC. As protein: CASSQSRTGGWGSYEQYF.

In this sample, this clonotype turned up a few times. The rearrangement uses TRBV7-2 and TRBJ2-3, with TRBD2 matching 14 bases. After removal of 3 bases from V and 8 bases from J, the junction contained 4 bases not matched to a gene. The CDR3 consists of 15 residues. Germline CDR1 SGHTA, CDR2 FQGNSA. The CDR3, as DNA: TGTGCCAGCAGCTTGACTAGCGGGGGGGCGCCTACGCAGTATTTT. It yields the protein CASSLTSGGAPTQYF.

The genes are TRBV20-1 and TRBJ2-1; a possible D gene is TRBD2 (5 bases). This CDR3 contains 12 residues. Trimming pared 3 bases from V and 10 bases from J, leaving 13 bases between. Germline values: CDR1 DFQATT, CDR2 SNEGSKA (reference sequence). The CDR3 region has the DNA TGCAGTGCTAGGTATACTAGTATCGAGCAGTTCTTC. Amino acid sequence: CSARYTSIEQFF.

The chain is built from TRBV20-1 and TRBJ2-3; D uncertain. Germline V gene lookup returns CDR1 DFQATT and CDR2 SNEGSKA (reference sequence). The V end was cut by 6 bases, the J end by 5 bases, with 18 bases between. The CDR3 contains 14 residues. In nucleotides, the CDR3 is TGCAGTGCCCCTACAATCTCGAGAGGAGATACGCAGTATTTT. It translates to CSAPTISRGDTQYF.

This chain uses TRBV5-1 with TRBJ1-5, with TRBD1 as a possible D gene (5 bases). The germline CDR1 and CDR2 sequences are SGHRS and YFSETQ. The CDR3 length is 15 residues. V shed 0 bases and J shed 6 bases, with 13 bases lying between them. The DNA for the CDR3 is TGCGCCAGCAGCTTGGACTGGGGTCAGGGTCAGCCCCAGCATTTT. Encoded protein: CASSLDWGQGQPQHF.

The rearrangement links TRBV18 to TRBJ2-7; no clear D. The length of the CDR3 is 13 residues. Germline values: CDR1 KGHSH, CDR2 LQKENI. The germline V and J ends were trimmed by 3 bases and 4 bases, with 10 bases remaining between them. In DNA form, the CDR3 reads TGTGCCAGCTCACCCGTGGGCCAGTACGAGCAGTACTTC. Protein product: CASSPVGQYEQYF.

This clonotype has just a few counts. The CDR3, as DNA: TGCAGTGCTAGCCCCCGGGGTCAGCCCCAGCATTTT. It encodes CSASPRGQPQHF. This chain uses TRBV20-1 with TRBJ1-5; no firm D call. V lost 3 bases to trimming and J lost 6 bases, with 9 bases between them. This CDR3 contains 12 residues. Germline V gene data show CDR1 as DFQATT and CDR2 as SNEGSKA (reference sequence).

The chain uses TRBV28 and TRBJ2-3; a weak D match, TRBD2 (7 bases). The CDR3 has 18 amino acids. Between the trimmed V and J ends, which lost 1 base and 0 bases, there was a span of 17 bases. CDR1 MDHEN and CDR2 SYDVKM come from the germline V gene. The CDR3 loop is CASSLFGGGRGSTDTQYF. In DNA, the CDR3 is TGTGCCAGCAGTTTATTTGGGGGGGGCCGGGGGAGCACAGATACGCAGTATTTT.